The 24 T cell receptor beta chains below all came from one sample that was sequenced in a study of T cells in Graves' hyperthyroidism and ophthalmopathy. Amplification of TCR beta CDR3 regions was performed using RNA transcripts as template. In the first-round RT-PCR of the TCR CDR3, the HTBI primer set was used. TCRdb reanalysed the multiplex PCR reads using MiXCR and keeps one entry per CDR3 protein. This sample has fewer than 600,000 distinct CDR3 sequences; approximately 14% occur once, and the top ten carry roughly 14%. The material sequenced was blood. These receptors all come from a woman in her thirties or forties with Graves' hyperthyroidism.

Note on this clonotype: A read error may be the cause here, since a much bigger clone is one base away. This sequence joins TRBV20-1 and TRBJ1-4; perhaps TRBD1 as D (6 bases). CDR1 DFQATT and CDR2 SNEGSKA come from the germline V gene (reference sequence). Trimming left V 8 bases short and J 8 bases short, with 21 bases between. The CDR3 contains 14 residues. The CDR3 coding sequence is TGCAGTTGCCGAACCCCCGGGACACCCGAAAAACTGTTTTTT. Its translation is CSCRTPGTPEKLFF.

This clonotype has a count of ten or more. This chain uses TRBV27 with TRBJ2-5, with 8 bases identical to TRBD1. After removal of 5 bases from V and 4 bases from J, the junction contained 9 bases not matched to a gene. CDR3 length equals 15 residues. Per the germline V gene, CDR1 is MNHEY and CDR2 is SMNVEV (reference sequence). CDR3 nucleotide sequence: TGTGCCAGCAGTGTAGGGACAGGCACGAGAGAGACCCAGTACTTC. Translating gives CASSVGTGTRETQYF.

This clonotype was seen ten or more times. V usage is TRBV30 and J usage is TRBJ1-2, with TRBD1 as a possible D gene (5 bases). The CDR3 spans 12 residues. V was pared by 2 bases and J by 8 bases, with 12 bases between. Per the germline V gene, CDR1 is GTSNPN and CDR2 is SVGIG (reference sequence). CDR3 sequence: CAWSKTVGGYTF. In DNA, the CDR3 is TGTGCCTGGAGTAAGACAGTTGGAGGCTACACCTTC.

Ten or more counts support this clonotype. The chain links TRBV3-1 to TRBJ1-1; D remains ambiguous. Germline V gene sequence: CDR1 LGHDT, CDR2 YNNKEL (reference sequence). The germline V and J ends were trimmed by 0 bases and 4 bases, with 15 bases remaining between them. The CDR3 has 16 residues. CDR3 amino acids: CASSQDSLLTSTEAFF. In DNA, the CDR3 is TGTGCCAGCAGCCAAGATAGTCTCCTTACCAGCACTGAAGCTTTCTTT.

This clonotype has at least ten counts. V and J are TRBV30 and TRBJ1-1, with D possibly being TRBD1 (5 bases). V dropped 0 bases and J dropped 2 bases, with 10 bases sitting between them. This CDR3 comprises 14 residues. Germline-derived CDR1 and CDR2 are GTSNPN and SVGIG (reference sequence). CDR3: CAWSVGAGNTEAFF. CDR3 bases: TGTGCCTGGAGTGTAGGGGCAGGTAACACTGAAGCTTTCTTT.

This clonotype was seen many times. The rearrangement uses TRBV7-9 and TRBJ2-4, with 8 bases fitting TRBD1. CDR3 length equals 17 residues. V shed 1 base, J shed 0 bases, and the junction held 5 bases outside the gene matches. Per germline, CDR1 SEHNR and CDR2 FQNEAQ (reference sequence). CDR3 sequence reads: CASSLGGTGLAKNIQYF. The CDR3 bases are TGTGCCAGCAGCTTAGGGGGGACAGGACTAGCCAAAAACATTCAGTACTTC.

The V and J genes are TRBV27 and TRBJ1-2; 8 positions agree with TRBD1. Germline values: CDR1 MNHEY, CDR2 SMNVEV (reference sequence). V lost 5 bases and J lost 8; bases outside the gene matches: 7. The length of the CDR3 is 13 residues. CDR3 region: CASSAGQANGYTF. The CDR3 DNA reads TGTGCCAGCAGTGCGGGACAGGCCAACGGCTACACCTTC.

The chain is built from TRBV7-6 and TRBJ2-3, with D unresolved. The CDR3 is 14 amino acids. Germline V gene sequence: CDR1 SGHVS, CDR2 FNYEAQ. The V end lost 6 bases, the J end lost 6 bases, and 16 bases lay between the germline ends. The CDR3, as DNA: TGTGCCAGCAGACTGAGCGTCGGGTTTGATACGCAGTATTTT. This encodes CASRLSVGFDTQYF.

V gene TRBV25-1 combines with J gene TRBJ1-4; possibly TRBD1 for D (5 bases). Trimming removed 5 bases from V and 4 bases from J, with 14 bases in between. The CDR3 is 15 amino acids. CDR1 and CDR2 from the germline V gene are MGHDK and SYGVNS. CDR3 residues: CASSQRDGVNEKLFF. CDR3 sequence (DNA): TGTGCCAGCAGTCAGAGGGACGGGGTTAATGAAAAACTGTTTTTT.

At least ten counts were recorded for this clonotype. One end of the junction fails to match germline, which may point to a read error. The chain uses TRBV11-2 and TRBJ2-2, with 8 positions matching TRBD2. Germline CDR1 is SGHAT and CDR2 is FQNNGV. The CDR3 spans 14 residues. CDR3 in DNA: TGTGCCAGCTCCCGGGAGGGGGTGCCCCTGGAGCTGTTCTTT. It specifies CASSREGVPLELFF.

This clonotype has only a few counts. The gene calls are TRBV20-1 and TRBJ2-7, with TRBD1 identical over 8 bases. The CDR3 contains 18 residues. Trimming at V came to 0 bases and at J to 4 bases, leaving 17 bases not matched to a gene. The germline V gene encodes CDR1 DFQATT and CDR2 SNEGSKA (reference sequence). CDR3 sequence (DNA): TGCAGTGCTAGAGATCTCGGCAGGGGGCTTCCTCGGGGGTACGAGCAGTACTTC. It codes for CSARDLGRGLPRGYEQYF.

This clonotype showed up many times. The chain carries TRBV12-3 or TRBV12-4 and TRBJ2-5; D tentatively reads TRBD1 or TRBD2 (5 bases each). This CDR3 spans 13 amino acids. V gave up 7 bases and J gave up 4 bases, with 13 bases separating them. The CDR3 sequence: CASTGTPRETQYF. CDR3 nucleotides: TGTGCCAGCACCGGGACCCCCCGAGAGACCCAGTACTTC.

In the case of this clonotype: Mismatch with germline at one junction end may stem from a read error. The V and J genes are TRBV30 and TRBJ2-1, with a possible D match to TRBD1 (6 bases). CDR1 is GTSNPN, CDR2 SVGIG, per germline (reference sequence). The CDR3 has 13 residues. CDR3 residues: CTWNSNSGQEQFF. The CDR3 bases are TGTACCTGGAACTCAAACTCCGGACAGGAGCAGTTCTTC.

This clonotype was observed at least ten times. The chain employs TRBV29-1 and TRBJ2-2, with TRBD2 matching over 11 bases. Per the germline V gene, CDR1 is SQVTM and CDR2 is ANQGSEA. The CDR3 totals 15 residues. V lost 6 bases, J lost 6 bases, and 9 bases stayed unmatched. The CDR3 DNA is TGCAGCGTCTCTAGCGGGAGGACGGGGGCCGGGGAGCTGTTTTTT. Translating it yields CSVSSGRTGAGELFF.

This clonotype was seen many times. This sequence joins TRBV28 and TRBJ2-2, with 10 bases that match TRBD2. CDR1 and CDR2 from the germline V gene are MDHEN and SYDVKM. With 6 bases clipped from V and 1 base from J, the junction kept 14 bases outside the gene matches. The CDR3 covers 19 residues. The CDR3 region has the DNA TGTGCCAGCAGCCCCCCGAATTCTAGCGGGAGTGGGAACACCGGGGAGCTGTTTTTT. It codes for CASSPPNSSGSGNTGELFF.

This chain links TRBV3-1 with TRBJ2-2; D gene uncertain. The CDR3 totals 16 residues. V was clipped by 6 bases and J by 0 bases, with 14 bases between them. CDR1 is LGHDT and CDR2 is YNNKEL in the germline V gene (reference sequence). Here the CDR3 reads CASRRRDTTNTGELFF. CDR3 DNA: TGTGCCAGCAGGCGCCGAGACACGACGAACACCGGGGAGCTGTTTTTT.

This clonotype was seen a handful of times. This sequence may be a read error, since a much larger clone differs from it by one base. The chain carries TRBV7-2 and TRBJ1-1; D gene uncertain. Germline-derived CDR1 and CDR2 are SGHTA and FQGNSA. This CDR3 has 13 residues. Here the CDR3 DNA reads TGTGCCAGCATCCCGCCCAAGAACACTGAAGCTTCCTTT. Translating it yields CASIPPKNTEASF.

This clonotype was recorded at least ten times. The V and J genes are TRBV29-1 and TRBJ2-5; tentative D call: TRBD1 (6 bases). CDR1 and CDR2 (germline): SQVTM, ANQGSEA. This CDR3 comprises 13 residues. Trimming left V 5 bases short and J 1 base short, with 11 bases between. In DNA, the CDR3 is TGCAGCGTTTTCAGGGGTAGCCAAGAGACCCAGTACTTC. Translating gives CSVFRGSQETQYF.

This clonotype has a count of ten or more. The V and J genes are TRBV12-3 or TRBV12-4 and TRBJ1-2, with 12 positions matching TRBD1. Trimming at V came to 5 bases and at J to 4 bases, leaving 5 bases not matched to a gene. The CDR3 runs 15 residues. Written as DNA, the CDR3 is TGTGCCAGCAGTACTGGGACAGGGGGCGGCTATGGCTACACCTTC. It is translated as CASSTGTGGGYGYTF.

This clonotype was detected many times. The chain couples TRBV19 to TRBJ1-1; D is uncertain. The CDR3 totals 12 residues. V was pared by 3 bases and J by 1 base, with 3 bases between. Per germline, CDR1 LNHDA and CDR2 SQIVND (reference sequence). The DNA of the CDR3 is TGTGCCAGTAGTATGGAGAACACTGAAGCTTTCTTT. It translates to CASSMENTEAFF. The whole variable domain, filled in from reference TRBV19 and TRBJ1-1, reads DGGITQSPKYLFRKEGQNVTLSCEQNLNHDAMYWYRQDPGQGLRLIYYSQIVNDFQKGDIAEGYSVSREKKESFPLTVTSAQKNPTAFYLCASSMENTEAFFGQGTRLTVV.

This chain links TRBV7-2 with TRBJ2-7, with a possible D match to TRBD2 (6 bases). The CDR3 totals 15 residues. CDR1 SGHTA and CDR2 FQGNSA come from the germline V gene. The V gene lost 4 bases and the J gene lost 2 bases, with 15 bases spanning the gap. DNA for the CDR3: TGTGCCAGCAGCTCGGGTCGGGAGCGGACCTACGAGCAGTACTTC. This codes for CASSSGRERTYEQYF.

This clonotype has at least ten counts. The V and J genes are TRBV5-1 and TRBJ2-1, with TRBD1 matching over 9 bases. V lost 5 bases, J lost 4 bases, and 7 bases stayed unmatched. Germline V lookup: CDR1 SGHRS, CDR2 YFSETQ. This CDR3 has 15 amino acids. CDR3 in amino acids: CASSPGQGGYNEQFF. The CDR3 bases are TGCGCCAGCAGTCCGGGACAGGGCGGATACAATGAGCAGTTCTTC.

With respect to this clonotype: A much larger clone lies one base from this, so it may be a read error. The rearrangement uses TRBV9 and TRBJ2-5; D is ambiguous. The V gene's germline CDR1 is SGDLS and CDR2 YYNGEE. The CDR3 runs to 12 residues. Deletions cut 4 bases from V and 2 bases from J, with 6 bases between. CDR3 bases: TGTGCCAGCAGCCAAGAGCAAGAGACCCAGTACTTC. It yields the protein CASSQEQETQYF. Complete variable domain (other parts from reference TRBV9 and TRBJ2-5): DSGVTQTPKHLITATGQRVTLRCSPRSGDLSVYWYQQSLDQGLQFLIQYYNGEERAKGNILERFSAQQFPDLHSELNLSSLELGDSALYFCASSQEQETQYFGPGTRLLVL.

This clonotype came up many times. This chain uses TRBV3-1 with TRBJ2-1; 8 bases are a match to TRBD2. CDR3 length equals 16 residues. After removal of 0 bases from V and 4 bases from J, the junction contained 5 bases not matched to a gene. CDR1 is LGHDT and CDR2 is YNNKEL in the germline V gene (reference sequence). The chain's CDR3 is CASSQEVSGGYNEQFF. The CDR3 region has the DNA TGTGCCAGCAGCCAAGAGGTGTCGGGGGGGTACAATGAGCAGTTCTTC.